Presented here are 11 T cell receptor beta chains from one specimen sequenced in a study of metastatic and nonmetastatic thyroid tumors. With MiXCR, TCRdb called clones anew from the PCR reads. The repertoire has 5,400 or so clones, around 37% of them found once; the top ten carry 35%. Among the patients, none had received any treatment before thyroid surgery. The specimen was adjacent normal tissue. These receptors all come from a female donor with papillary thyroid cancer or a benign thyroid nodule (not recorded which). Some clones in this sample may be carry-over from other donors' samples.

CDR3 DNA: TGTGCCAGCTTGGGGGCCAGAGGTGGCTACACCTTC. Translating it yields CASLGARGGYTF. The chain combines TRBV7-9 with TRBJ1-2, with TRBD1 as a possible D gene (6 bases). The V and J ends lost 8 bases and 7 bases respectively, with 14 bases between them. The V gene's germline CDR1 is SEHNR and CDR2 FQNEAQ (reference sequence). The CDR3 has 12 amino acids.

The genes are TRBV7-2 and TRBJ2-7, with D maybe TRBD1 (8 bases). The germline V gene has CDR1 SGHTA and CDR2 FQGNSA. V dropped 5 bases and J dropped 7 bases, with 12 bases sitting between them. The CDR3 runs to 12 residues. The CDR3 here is CASSNRGGEQYF. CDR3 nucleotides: TGTGCCAGCAGCAACAGGGGGGGGGAGCAGTACTTC.

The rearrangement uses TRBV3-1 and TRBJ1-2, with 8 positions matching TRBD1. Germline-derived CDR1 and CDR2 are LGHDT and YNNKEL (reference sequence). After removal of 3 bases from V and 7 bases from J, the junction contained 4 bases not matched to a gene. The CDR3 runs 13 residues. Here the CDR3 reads CASSQPTGVGYTF. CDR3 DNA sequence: TGTGCCAGCAGCCAGCCGACAGGGGTTGGCTACACCTTC. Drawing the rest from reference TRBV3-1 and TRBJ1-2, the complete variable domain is DTAVSQTPKYLVTQMGNDKSIKCEQNLGHDTMYWYKQDSKKFLKIMFSYNNKELIINETVPNRFSPKSPDKAHLNLHINSLELGDSAVYFCASSQPTGVGYTFGSGTRLTVV.

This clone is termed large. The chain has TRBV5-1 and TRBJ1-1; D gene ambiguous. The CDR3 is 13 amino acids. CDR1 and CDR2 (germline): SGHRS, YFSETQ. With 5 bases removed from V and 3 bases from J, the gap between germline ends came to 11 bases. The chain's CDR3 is CASSMGSYTEAFF. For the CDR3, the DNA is TGCGCCAGCAGTATGGGTTCCTACACTGAAGCTTTCTTT.

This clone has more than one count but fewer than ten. The CDR3 loop reads CASSYSSGYNSPLHF. CDR3 bases: TGTGCCAGCAGTTACTCGTCAGGCTATAATTCACCCCTCCACTTT. The chain combines TRBV6-5 with TRBJ1-6; D not certain. Deletions cut 0 bases from V and 3 bases from J, with 6 bases between. Germline loops: CDR1 MNHEY, CDR2 SVGAGI. The CDR3 spans 15 residues.

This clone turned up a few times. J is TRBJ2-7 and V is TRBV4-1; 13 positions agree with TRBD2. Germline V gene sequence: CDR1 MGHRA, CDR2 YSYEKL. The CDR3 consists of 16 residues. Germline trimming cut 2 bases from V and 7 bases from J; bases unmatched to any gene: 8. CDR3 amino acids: CASSQLWTSGSREQYF. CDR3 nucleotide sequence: TGCGCCAGCAGCCAATTATGGACTAGCGGGAGCAGAGAGCAGTACTTC.

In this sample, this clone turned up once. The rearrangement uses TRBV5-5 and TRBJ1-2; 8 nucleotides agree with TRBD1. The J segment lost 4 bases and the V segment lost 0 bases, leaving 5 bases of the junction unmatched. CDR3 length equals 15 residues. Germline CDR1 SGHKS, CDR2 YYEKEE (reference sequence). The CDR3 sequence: CASSLARGPGYGYTF. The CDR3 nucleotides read TGTGCCAGCAGCTTGGCCAGGGGGCCAGGCTATGGCTACACCTTC.

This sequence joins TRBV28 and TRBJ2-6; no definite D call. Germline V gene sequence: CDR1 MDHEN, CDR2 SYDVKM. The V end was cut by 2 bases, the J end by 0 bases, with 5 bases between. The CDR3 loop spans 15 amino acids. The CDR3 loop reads CASSLSHSGANVLTF. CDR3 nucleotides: TGTGCCAGCAGTTTAAGCCACTCTGGGGCCAACGTCCTGACTTTC.

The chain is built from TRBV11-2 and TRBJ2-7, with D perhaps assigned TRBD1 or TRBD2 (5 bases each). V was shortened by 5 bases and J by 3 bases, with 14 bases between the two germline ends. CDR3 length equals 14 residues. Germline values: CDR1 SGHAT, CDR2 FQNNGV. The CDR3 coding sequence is TGTGCCAGCAGCCCAGTGGGGGAGAACTACGAGCAGTACTTC. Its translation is CASSPVGENYEQYF.

The CDR3 reads CASSYSFPGLSNSGANVLTF. CDR3 nucleotides: TGTGCCAGCAGTTACTCGTTTCCCGGACTCTCCAACTCTGGGGCCAACGTCCTGACTTTC. The gene calls are TRBV6-2 or TRBV6-3 and TRBJ2-6, with D possibly being TRBD2 (5 bases). Per germline, CDR1 MNHEY and CDR2 SVGEGT. This CDR3 has 20 amino acids. V was cut by 0 bases and J by 0 bases, with 18 bases left in between.

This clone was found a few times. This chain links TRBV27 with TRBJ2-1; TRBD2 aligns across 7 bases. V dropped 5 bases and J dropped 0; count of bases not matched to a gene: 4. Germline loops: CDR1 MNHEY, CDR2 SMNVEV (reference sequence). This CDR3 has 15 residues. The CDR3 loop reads CASSVAGNSYNEQFF. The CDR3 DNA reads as TGTGCCAGCAGTGTAGCGGGTAACTCCTACAATGAGCAGTTCTTC.